The 13 T cell receptor beta chains given below trace back to one sample, sequenced in a study of blood T cell repertoires in COVID-19. Measured with immunoSEQ multiplex PCR; TCRdb has only the in-frame clones, and not every one. Among around 470,000 clones listed, 80% to 95% were seen once. Sequencing was performed on PBMCs or T cells enriched from blood (not recorded which). The receptor source for this set is a man younger than 35 who had recovered from COVID-19.

The rearrangement links TRBV28 to TRBJ1-2, with a possible D match to TRBD1 (6 bases). V lost 5 bases to trimming and J lost 4 bases, with 17 bases between them. Germline V gene data show CDR1 as MDHEN and CDR2 as SYDVKM. This CDR3 is built from 15 residues. CDR3 sequence (DNA): TGTGCCAGCAGTCTTGGAGACAGGCAACTCTATGGCTACACCTTC. Its protein is CASSLGDRQLYGYTF.

DNA for the CDR3: TGTGCCAGCTCACCCAACAGACAGGGGGACAATCAGCCCCAGCATTTT. Protein: CASSPNRQGDNQPQHF. The V and J genes are TRBV18 and TRBJ1-5, with TRBD1 matching 9 bases. In germline, CDR1 is KGHSH, CDR2 LQKENI. With 3 bases clipped from V and 3 bases from J, the junction kept 6 bases outside the gene matches. The CDR3 extends over 16 amino acids.

This chain joins TRBV19 and TRBJ2-6; 8 bases map to TRBD2. The length of the CDR3 is 17 residues. The ends lost 2 bases at V and 0 bases at J; junction bases unmatched: 3. Germline V lookup: CDR1 LNHDA, CDR2 SQIVND (reference sequence). The CDR3 coding sequence is TGTGCCAGTAGTATAATCGGGGGGGCCTCTGGGGCCAACGTCCTGACTTTC. Translated: CASSIIGGASGANVLTF.

This chain joins TRBV24-1 and TRBJ1-2, with TRBD1 matching 9 bases. Germline CDR1 KGHDR, CDR2 SFDVKD. Trimming removed 3 bases from V and 5 bases from J; junction bases left unmatched: 3. The CDR3 spans 14 residues. This CDR3 reads CATSDRTGEYGYTF. CDR3 nucleotide sequence: TGTGCCACCAGTGATCGGACAGGGGAATATGGCTACACCTTC.

J is TRBJ2-7 and V is TRBV7-9; 7 positions agree with TRBD1. Losses at the gene ends were 6 bases for V and 3 bases for J; bases not matched to a gene: 2. The CDR3 is 12 amino acids. Germline-derived CDR1 and CDR2 are SEHNR and FQNEAQ (reference sequence). The CDR3 loop is CASRNRGYEQYF. Here the CDR3 DNA reads TGTGCCAGCAGGAACAGGGGCTACGAGCAGTACTTC.

V usage is TRBV7-2 and J usage is TRBJ1-1, with a possible D match to TRBD1 (5 bases). CDR3 length equals 15 residues. Germline V gene data show CDR1 as SGHTA and CDR2 as FQGNSA. Deletions cut 0 bases from V and 6 bases from J, with 14 bases between. DNA for the CDR3: TGTGCCAGCAGCTTAGCCTTCGGACAAAGTTCTGAAGCTTTCTTT. This gives the protein CASSLAFGQSSEAFF.

The chain carries TRBV28 and TRBJ1-1; 7 nucleotides line up with TRBD1. The CDR3 consists of 12 residues. The V and J ends lost 9 bases and 4 bases, in that order; junction bases with no gene match: 5. The V gene's germline CDR1 is MDHEN and CDR2 SYDVKM. The CDR3 reads CASRQGFTEAFF. In DNA form, the CDR3 reads TGTGCCAGTAGACAGGGATTCACTGAAGCTTTCTTT.

This chain links TRBV10-2 with TRBJ2-1; 8 bases map to TRBD2. Looked up from germline, CDR1 is WSHSY and CDR2 is SAAADI. V was clipped by 3 bases and J by 7 bases; unmatched bases: 8. This CDR3 region has 15 residues. The CDR3 region is CASSDKAGEMNEQFF. As DNA, the CDR3 is TGCGCCAGCAGTGACAAAGCGGGAGAAATGAATGAGCAGTTCTTC.

CDR3 in DNA: TGTGCCAGCAGCTTGGGACAGAGCGGAAAGGGCTACACCTTC. This translates into CASSLGQSGKGYTF. This rearrangement joins TRBV7-6 to TRBJ1-2; 7 bases align to TRBD1. V lost 3 bases to trimming and J lost 8 bases; unmatched junction nucleotides: 9. The CDR3 is 14 residues long. CDR1 and CDR2 (germline): SGHVS, FNYEAQ.

The chain employs TRBV6-2 or TRBV6-3 and TRBJ2-1, with TRBD2 matching over 14 bases. The germline gives CDR1 MNHEY, CDR2 SVGEGT. The CDR3 extends over 15 amino acids. With 5 bases clipped from V and 4 bases from J, the junction kept 1 base outside the gene matches. Here the CDR3 reads CASSRLAGGYNEQFF. In DNA, the CDR3 is TGTGCCAGCAGTCGACTAGCGGGGGGGTACAATGAGCAGTTCTTC.

The chain employs TRBV25-1 and TRBJ1-1; D call uncertain. This CDR3 has 14 amino acids. Trimming removed 2 bases from V and 1 base from J, with 8 bases in between. Per the germline V gene, CDR1 is MGHDK and CDR2 is SYGVNS. The CDR3, as DNA: TGTGCCAGCAGTGAAGGGCAGGCGAACACTGAAGCTTTCTTT. Its protein is CASSEGQANTEAFF. Full variable domain (rest looked up from reference TRBV25-1 and TRBJ1-1): EADIYQTPRYLVIGTGKKITLECSQTMGHDKMYWYQQDPGMELHLIHYSYGVNSTEKGDLSSESTVSRIRTEHFPLTLESARPSHTSQYLCASSEGQANTEAFFGQGTRLTVV.

V usage is TRBV18 and J usage is TRBJ1-4; possible D gene TRBD1, 6 bases. CDR1 is KGHSH, CDR2 LQKENI, per germline. The CDR3 extends over 16 amino acids. V was trimmed by 1 base and J by 4 bases, leaving 13 bases between them. CDR3 sequence: CASSPQNGQFNEKLFF. The CDR3, as DNA: TGTGCCAGCTCACCACAGAATGGACAGTTTAATGAAAAACTGTTTTTT.

The table lists this clone with a count of one. The V call is TRBV29-1, the J call TRBJ1-3; D is perhaps TRBD1 (5 bases). Trimming removed 4 bases at V and 4 bases at J, with 8 bases between. Germline V gene data show CDR1 as SQVTM and CDR2 as ANQGSEA. The CDR3 extends over 12 amino acids. The CDR3 DNA is TGCAGCGTTGCCAGGGCAGGAAACACCATATATTTT. It is translated as CSVARAGNTIYF. The full variable domain, its missing parts supplied by reference TRBV29-1 and TRBJ1-3, is SAVISQKPSRDICQRGTSLTIQCQVDSQVTMMFWYRQQPGQSLTLIATANQGSEATYESGFVIDKFPISRPNLTFSTLTVSNMSPEDSSIYLCSVARAGNTIYFGEGSWLTVV.